This T cell receptor (beta chain) comes out of a study of a mutant IDH1 vaccine in newly diagnosed glioma (dated by TCRdb to the early 2020s). Concerning the study at large: Patients received eight vaccinations in weeks 1, 3, 5, 7, 11, 15, 19 and 23, corresponding to visits V03 through V10. Vaccination started 4-6 weeks after radiotherapy alone, or was given together with temozolomide cycles in the groups whose treatment included chemotherapy. The roughly 33 treated patients were approximately 62% male and around 40% female, with a mean age of about 38 years. Before enrollment, most patients had been given radiochemotherapy with temozolomide as standard therapy, while the rest had received either radiotherapy alone or temozolomide alone. Peripheral blood was drawn at six visits: V03 (baseline), V05, V07, V10, V12 and V13. Longitudinal TCRB deep sequencing was done for some 25 treated patients, wherever samples were available for exploratory analyses.

General findings and caveats noted by the study authors: Vaccine-induced immune responses across multiple MHC alleles were detected in 93.3% of patients. It was noted by the authors that analyses of patient blood samples could not be reproduced owing to sample limitations. Selection of PBMC samples for TCRB deep sequencing was based on availability. Pseudoprogression seemed to be unrelated to changes in the top peripheral T cell clonotypes found by TCRB sequencing.

The CDR1 and CDR2 encoded by the germline V gene are MNHNS and SASEGT. Counted from cysteine to phenylalanine, this CDR3 has 18 amino acids. Only the CDR3 region is kept as DNA, spanning 54 bases read in frame from base 1. For this chain, trimming is 4 bases at the V end and 5 bases at the J end, and the number of junction bases without a gene match is 19. The sample's time point label, decoded: week 23, last vaccination. Every vaccine dose consisted of 300 ug of a 20-mer mutant IDH1 peptide in Montanide, administered subcutaneously together with topical imiquimod. The donors had newly diagnosed IDH1-mutant astrocytomas of WHO grade 3 or 4 that showed loss of nuclear ATRX. The samples were drawn from NOA16, a multicentre, single-arm, open-label phase I trial in Germany that tested a mutant IDH1 peptide vaccine in humans for the first time. The DNeasy Blood and Tissue Kit was used to extract genomic DNA from EDTA blood for TCRB sequencing.

Comment on this clone: No antigen is known for it. The sample holds no much larger clone one base away, and base qualities are not on file.

Preparation of the library involved the immunoSEQ multiplex PCR assay. Following the manufacturer's protocol, the hsTCRB Kit was used to amplify rearranged TCR beta chain sequences. An Illumina MiSeq was used to sequence the TCRB libraries. Regarding the original processing steps: The proprietary platform of the kit vendor was used for demultiplexing, trimming and gene mapping. Sourced from immuneACCESS, this table was stored by TCRdb with only in-frame sequences that have V and J called. A share of the clones is absent; for the studies checked, an unresolved V gene accounts for under half, and the remainder has no known explanation. The DNA gave D and trimming, while V, J and clone size come from that table. The sample includes about 82,000 clones, with roughly 85% observed a single time. The ten largest clones represent approximately 2.1% of the sample.

The chain joins TRBV6-1 to TRBJ2-5, and 7 junction bases match TRBD1. This material consisted of PBMCs, taken from a glioma patient whose treatment included an IDH1 peptide vaccine. This sequence was found in a man aged 30 to 39 with glioma. Some clones in this sample may be carry-over from other donors' samples. The bases are TGTGCCAGCAGTGGACAACTAAAGGGGGCGAGTAGGTGGGAGACCCAGTACTTC. It translates to CASSGQLKGASRWETQYF.